Listed below are T cell receptor beta chains from one sample, sequenced in a study of spatial heterogeneity in lung cancer. TCRdb re-called the 5' RACE reads with MiXCR, one entry per CDR3 protein. The sample contains around 32,000 distinct CDR3 sequences, more than 9% of which appear only once. The starting material was PBMCs, obtained at follow-up. The receptors stem from a female donor with early-stage non-small cell lung cancer. Both conserved end residues are trimmed from each CDR3. The D gene is left open where the match is weak. Some rows have no size entry. The others give once, few or many, or a class for an expanded clone.

D gene: NA; clone size: many; V gene: TRBV6-5; J gene: TRBJ2-5; CDR3 length: 11; CDR3 protein: ASSYGGHGTQY
D gene: NA; clone size: NA; V gene: TRBV7-3; J gene: TRBJ2-1; CDR3 length: 12; CDR3 protein: ASSHYGGYNEQF
D gene: NA; clone size: few; V gene: TRBV12-5; J gene: TRBJ2-7; CDR3 length: 11; CDR3 protein: ASGYDSSYEQY
D gene: NA; clone size: few; V gene: TRBV30; J gene: TRBJ1-1; CDR3 length: 10; CDR3 protein: AWTSWNTEAF
D gene: NA; clone size: many; V gene: TRBV6-6; J gene: TRBJ2-3; CDR3 length: 11; CDR3 protein: ASSPTGADTQY
D gene: TRBD1; clone size: NA; V gene: TRBV9; J gene: TRBJ2-5; CDR3 length: 12; CDR3 protein: ASSLTGGEETQY
D gene: NA; clone size: NA; V gene: TRBV9; J gene: TRBJ2-5; CDR3 length: 15; CDR3 protein: ASSVRDFTWGQETQY
D gene: TRBD1; clone size: NA; V gene: TRBV10-3; J gene: TRBJ2-5; CDR3 length: 13; CDR3 protein: AISELPGQGETQY
D gene: TRBD1; clone size: NA; V gene: TRBV2; J gene: TRBJ2-7; CDR3 length: 13; CDR3 protein: ASSEEAGGSYEQY
D gene: NA; clone size: many; V gene: TRBV6-5; J gene: TRBJ1-1; CDR3 length: 13; CDR3 protein: ASSYGALGNTEAF
D gene: TRBD1; clone size: many; V gene: TRBV28; J gene: TRBJ2-1; CDR3 length: 11; CDR3 protein: ASSLTGSYEQF
D gene: TRBD1; clone size: many; V gene: TRBV6-5; J gene: TRBJ1-2; CDR3 length: 14; CDR3 protein: ASSPQGGAGGYGYT
D gene: TRBD2; clone size: many; V gene: TRBV19; J gene: TRBJ2-7; CDR3 length: 13; CDR3 protein: ASRDAGGNSYEQY
D gene: TRBD2; clone size: NA; V gene: TRBV5-1; J gene: TRBJ2-1; CDR3 length: 16; CDR3 protein: ASSYQFPGTSGYNEQF
D gene: NA; clone size: many; V gene: TRBV3-1; J gene: TRBJ2-7; CDR3 length: 9; CDR3 protein: ASSQSLEQY
D gene: TRBD2; clone size: many; V gene: TRBV20-1; J gene: TRBJ2-7; CDR3 length: 13; CDR3 protein: SARGGAGTNYEQY
D gene: NA; clone size: NA; V gene: TRBV10-3; J gene: TRBJ2-3; CDR3 length: 13; CDR3 protein: AISDEGMSTDTQY
D gene: NA; clone size: NA; V gene: TRBV5-5; J gene: TRBJ2-7; CDR3 length: 10; CDR3 protein: ASSPGPHEQY
D gene: NA; clone size: NA; V gene: TRBV30; J gene: TRBJ2-2; CDR3 length: 9; CDR3 protein: AWSGTGELF
D gene: TRBD1; clone size: many; V gene: TRBV28; J gene: TRBJ1-2; CDR3 length: 17; CDR3 protein: ASSPYPEGGGLRDYGYT
D gene: TRBD2; clone size: few; V gene: TRBV5-1; J gene: TRBJ2-1; CDR3 length: 15; CDR3 protein: ASSANPAAGGRNEQF
D gene: NA; clone size: many; V gene: TRBV6-1; J gene: TRBJ2-7; CDR3 length: 12; CDR3 protein: ASNGDGYSYEQY
D gene: TRBD1; clone size: many; V gene: TRBV9; J gene: TRBJ1-6; CDR3 length: 13; CDR3 protein: ASSGSGTGVSPLH
D gene: TRBD2; clone size: many; V gene: TRBV5-1; J gene: TRBJ2-1; CDR3 length: 12; CDR3 protein: ASNIAGAANEQF
D gene: NA; clone size: many; V gene: TRBV3-2; J gene: TRBJ2-3; CDR3 length: 16; CDR3 protein: ASSLRLAGGPWTDTQY
D gene: TRBD2; clone size: NA; V gene: TRBV7-2; J gene: TRBJ2-5; CDR3 length: 15; CDR3 protein: ASSSPGGGALGETQY
D gene: TRBD2; clone size: few; V gene: TRBV3-1; J gene: TRBJ2-7; CDR3 length: 13; CDR3 protein: ASSQTSGAAYEQY
D gene: NA; clone size: many; V gene: TRBV12-3/TRBV12-4; J gene: TRBJ2-7; CDR3 length: 12; CDR3 protein: ASSFLQGAYEQY
D gene: NA; clone size: few; V gene: TRBV7-8; J gene: TRBJ2-5; CDR3 length: 11; CDR3 protein: ASSLAQWETQY
D gene: TRBD2; clone size: NA; V gene: TRBV5-4; J gene: TRBJ2-1; CDR3 length: 11; CDR3 protein: ASSGGGSNEQF
D gene: NA; clone size: few; V gene: TRBV27; J gene: TRBJ2-1; CDR3 length: 12; CDR3 protein: ASSGTTSGDEQF
D gene: NA; clone size: few; V gene: TRBV29-1; J gene: TRBJ2-4; CDR3 length: 14; CDR3 protein: SVITGPALAKNIQY
D gene: NA; clone size: many; V gene: TRBV19; J gene: TRBJ2-6; CDR3 length: 12; CDR3 protein: ASSILGGANVLT
D gene: NA; clone size: few; V gene: TRBV28; J gene: TRBJ2-4; CDR3 length: 12; CDR3 protein: ASSLIGAEDIQY
D gene: NA; clone size: many; V gene: TRBV15; J gene: TRBJ2-7; CDR3 length: 12; CDR3 protein: ATSRDLVDHEQY
D gene: TRBD1; clone size: many; V gene: TRBV10-3; J gene: TRBJ1-1; CDR3 length: 10; CDR3 protein: AIKEGATEAF
D gene: NA; clone size: NA; V gene: TRBV27; J gene: TRBJ2-7; CDR3 length: 13; CDR3 protein: ASSWGGQRAYEQY
D gene: NA; clone size: few; V gene: TRBV29-1; J gene: TRBJ2-2; CDR3 length: 10; CDR3 protein: SAGWLTGELF
D gene: NA; clone size: many; V gene: TRBV29-1; J gene: TRBJ2-7; CDR3 length: 13; CDR3 protein: SVVARDTYSYEQY
D gene: NA; clone size: NA; V gene: TRBV7-2; J gene: TRBJ2-1; CDR3 length: 10; CDR3 protein: ASSLGANEQF
D gene: NA; clone size: few; V gene: TRBV5-1; J gene: TRBJ1-2; CDR3 length: 14; CDR3 protein: ASEPGNGVFNYGYT
D gene: NA; clone size: few; V gene: TRBV10-3; J gene: TRBJ1-1; CDR3 length: 11; CDR3 protein: AISDVLNTEAF
D gene: NA; clone size: NA; V gene: TRBV20-1; J gene: TRBJ1-1; CDR3 length: 12; CDR3 protein: SAMQGSSETEAF
D gene: NA; clone size: many; V gene: TRBV28; J gene: TRBJ1-1; CDR3 length: 12; CDR3 protein: ASSFADKNTEAF
D gene: NA; clone size: many; V gene: TRBV7-9; J gene: TRBJ1-4; CDR3 length: 13; CDR3 protein: ASSLEEQGNEKLF
D gene: NA; clone size: NA; V gene: TRBV6-1; J gene: TRBJ2-5; CDR3 length: 12; CDR3 protein: ASSEGGARETQY
D gene: TRBD1; clone size: many; V gene: TRBV4-3; J gene: TRBJ2-2; CDR3 length: 14; CDR3 protein: ASSQDLGDRTGELF
D gene: NA; clone size: NA; V gene: TRBV21-1; J gene: TRBJ2-1; CDR3 length: 15; CDR3 protein: ASSVYGGALIRNEQF
D gene: TRBD1; clone size: few; V gene: TRBV5-1; J gene: TRBJ1-2; CDR3 length: 14; CDR3 protein: ASSQDRPPKSYGYT
D gene: TRBD1; clone size: few; V gene: TRBV7-2; J gene: TRBJ2-2; CDR3 length: 14; CDR3 protein: ASSLRAGGNTGELF
D gene: NA; clone size: many; V gene: TRBV7-6; J gene: TRBJ1-2; CDR3 length: 12; CDR3 protein: ASSLGDSNYGYT
D gene: NA; clone size: few; V gene: TRBV18; J gene: TRBJ2-1; CDR3 length: 15; CDR3 protein: ASSPPAGEGSYNEQF